This T cell receptor (beta chain) comes out of a study of monozygotic twins with inflammatory bowel disease. For each CDR3 protein, TCRdb gives one entry from its re-call of the 5' RACE reads, without DNA. The listing contains around 97,000 distinct CDR3 sequences. The germline gives CDR1 LNHNV, CDR2 YYDKDF (reference sequence). The length of the CDR3 is 16 residues. For this clonotype: Its antigen is currently unknown.

Study-level findings and limits: Evidence did not back any single strong signal or clonotype linked to IBD. Healthy twins showed more clonotype sharing with others than IBD patients, especially patients with disease activity. Twins with IBD were found to have lower TCRbeta diversity (inverse Simpson) than healthy co-twins.

V gene TRBV15 combines with J gene TRBJ2-5. Sequenced material: blood. This TCR derives from a human donor with ulcerative colitis or Crohn's disease, or a healthy co-twin of an affected twin (not recorded which). CDR3 sequence: CATSRKPTRYQETQYF.